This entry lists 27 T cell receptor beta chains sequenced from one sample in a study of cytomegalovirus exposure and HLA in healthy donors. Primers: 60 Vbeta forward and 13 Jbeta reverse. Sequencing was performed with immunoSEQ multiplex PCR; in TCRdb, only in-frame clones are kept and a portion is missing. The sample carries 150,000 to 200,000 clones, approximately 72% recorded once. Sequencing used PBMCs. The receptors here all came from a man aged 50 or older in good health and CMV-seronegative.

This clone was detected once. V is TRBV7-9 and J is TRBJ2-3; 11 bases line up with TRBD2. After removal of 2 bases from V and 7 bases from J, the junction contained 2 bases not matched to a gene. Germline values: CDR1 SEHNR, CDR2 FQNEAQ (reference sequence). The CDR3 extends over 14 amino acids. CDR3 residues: CASSLLAGGHTQYF. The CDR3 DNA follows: TGTGCCAGCAGCTTACTAGCGGGGGGCCATACGCAGTATTTT.

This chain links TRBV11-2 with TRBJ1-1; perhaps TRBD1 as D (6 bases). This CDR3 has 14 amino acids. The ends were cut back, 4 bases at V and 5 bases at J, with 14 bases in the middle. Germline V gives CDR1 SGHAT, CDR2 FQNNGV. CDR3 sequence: CASSSLRGRTEAFF. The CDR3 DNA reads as TGTGCCAGCAGCTCCCTCAGGGGAAGGACTGAAGCTTTCTTT. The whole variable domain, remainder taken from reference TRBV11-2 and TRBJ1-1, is EAGVAQSPRYKIIEKRQSVAFWCNPISGHATLYWYQQILGQGPKLLIQFQNNGVVDDSQLPKDRFSAERLKGVDSTLKIQPAKLEDSAVYLCASSSLRGRTEAFFGQGTRLTVV.

The DNA for the CDR3 is TGTGCCAGCAGTTACTCTACTAGCGGCCCTTCCCAGTACTTC. Protein product: CASSYSTSGPSQYF. The chain uses TRBV6-5 and TRBJ2-5, with 8 bases that match TRBD2. Germline CDR1 reads MNHEY; CDR2 reads SVGAGI. The CDR3 totals 14 residues. V was pared by 0 bases and J by 9 bases, with 6 bases of the junction left unmatched.

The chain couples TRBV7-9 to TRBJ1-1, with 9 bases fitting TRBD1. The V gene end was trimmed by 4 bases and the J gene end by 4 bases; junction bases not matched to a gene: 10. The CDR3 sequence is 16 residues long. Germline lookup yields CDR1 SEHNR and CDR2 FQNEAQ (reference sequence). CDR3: CASSYRTGESGTEAFF. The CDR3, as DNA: TGTGCCAGCAGCTACCGGACAGGGGAGTCCGGCACTGAAGCTTTCTTT. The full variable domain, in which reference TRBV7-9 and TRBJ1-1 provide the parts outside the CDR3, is DTGVSQNPRHKITKRGQNVTFRCDPISEHNRLYWYRQTLGQGPEFLTYFQNEAQLEKSRLLSDRFSAERPKGSFSTLEIQRTEQGDSAMYLCASSYRTGESGTEAFFGQGTRLTVV.

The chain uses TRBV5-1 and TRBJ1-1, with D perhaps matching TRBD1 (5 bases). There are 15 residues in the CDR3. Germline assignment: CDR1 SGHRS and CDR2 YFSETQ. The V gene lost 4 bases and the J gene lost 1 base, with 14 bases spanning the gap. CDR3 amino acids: CASSKEGVRNTEAFF. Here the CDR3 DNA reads TGCGCCAGCAGCAAAGAAGGGGTCAGGAACACTGAAGCTTTCTTT.

CDR3 protein: CASSLGQSNQPQHF. CDR3 nucleotides: TGTGCCAGCAGCTTGGGGCAGAGCAATCAGCCCCAGCATTTT. This chain uses TRBV5-6 with TRBJ1-5; D is undetermined. Deletions cut 0 bases from V and 1 base from J, with 5 bases between. Per germline, CDR1 SGHDT and CDR2 YYEEEE. This CDR3 spans 14 amino acids.

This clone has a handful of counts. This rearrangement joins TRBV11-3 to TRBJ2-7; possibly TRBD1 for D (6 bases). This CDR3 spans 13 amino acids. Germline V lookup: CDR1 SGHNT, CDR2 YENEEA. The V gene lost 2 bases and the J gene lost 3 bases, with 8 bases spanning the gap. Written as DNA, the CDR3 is TGTGCCAGCAGCTTAAACAGGGACTACGAGCAGTACTTC. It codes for CASSLNRDYEQYF.

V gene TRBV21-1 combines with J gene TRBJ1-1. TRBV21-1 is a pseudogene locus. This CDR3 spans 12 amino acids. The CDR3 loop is CASSRRTAEAFF. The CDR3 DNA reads TGTGCCAGCAGCAGGAGGACGGCTGAAGCTTTCTTT.

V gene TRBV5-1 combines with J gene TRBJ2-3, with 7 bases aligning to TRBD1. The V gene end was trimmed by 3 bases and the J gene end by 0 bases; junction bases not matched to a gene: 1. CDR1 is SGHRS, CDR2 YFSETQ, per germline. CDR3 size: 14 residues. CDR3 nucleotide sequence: TGCGCCAGCAGCTCACAGGGGAGCACAGATACGCAGTATTTT. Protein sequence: CASSSQGSTDTQYF.

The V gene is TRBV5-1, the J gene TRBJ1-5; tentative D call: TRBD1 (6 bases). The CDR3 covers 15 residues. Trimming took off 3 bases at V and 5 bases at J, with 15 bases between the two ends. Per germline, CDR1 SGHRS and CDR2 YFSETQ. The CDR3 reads CASSSGGGNDQPQHF. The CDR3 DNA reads TGCGCCAGCAGCTCGGGAGGGGGTAATGATCAGCCCCAGCATTTT.

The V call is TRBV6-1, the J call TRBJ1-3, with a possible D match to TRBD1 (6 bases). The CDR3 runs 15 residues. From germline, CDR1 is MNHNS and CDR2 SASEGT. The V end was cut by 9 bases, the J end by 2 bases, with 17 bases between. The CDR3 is CASRSGGGPGNTIYF. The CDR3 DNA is TGTGCCAGTAGGTCGGGCGGGGGCCCTGGAAACACCATATATTTT.

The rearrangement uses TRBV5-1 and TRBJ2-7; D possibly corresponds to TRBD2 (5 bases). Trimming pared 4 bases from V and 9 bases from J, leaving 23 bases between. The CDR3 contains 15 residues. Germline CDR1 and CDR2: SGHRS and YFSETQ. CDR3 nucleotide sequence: TGCGCCAGCAGCACAACCTCAGAGACCGGTCGGGGGCAGTACTTC. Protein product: CASSTTSETGRGQYF.

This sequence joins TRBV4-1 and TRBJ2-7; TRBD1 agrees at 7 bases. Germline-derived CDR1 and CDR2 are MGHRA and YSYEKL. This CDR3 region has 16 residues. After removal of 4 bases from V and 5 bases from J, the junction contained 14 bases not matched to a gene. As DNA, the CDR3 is TGCGCCAGCAGCCTCCTTGGACAGGCGGCTTGGGACGAGCAGTACTTC. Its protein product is CASSLLGQAAWDEQYF.

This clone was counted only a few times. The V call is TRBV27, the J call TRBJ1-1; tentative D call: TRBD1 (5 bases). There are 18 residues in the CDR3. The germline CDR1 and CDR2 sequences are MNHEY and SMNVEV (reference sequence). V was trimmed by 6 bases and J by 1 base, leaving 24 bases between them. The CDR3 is CASSTHSRFLTENTEAFF. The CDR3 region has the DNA TGTGCCAGCAGCACCCACTCTCGGTTTTTGACAGAGAACACTGAAGCTTTCTTT.

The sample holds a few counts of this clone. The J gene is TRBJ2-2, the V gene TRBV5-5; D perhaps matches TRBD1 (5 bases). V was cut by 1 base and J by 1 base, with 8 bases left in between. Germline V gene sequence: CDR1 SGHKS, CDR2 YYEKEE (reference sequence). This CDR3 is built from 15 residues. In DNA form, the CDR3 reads TGTGCCAGCAGCTTGAGGGGTGGGAACACCGGGGAGCTGTTTTTT. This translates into CASSLRGGNTGELFF.

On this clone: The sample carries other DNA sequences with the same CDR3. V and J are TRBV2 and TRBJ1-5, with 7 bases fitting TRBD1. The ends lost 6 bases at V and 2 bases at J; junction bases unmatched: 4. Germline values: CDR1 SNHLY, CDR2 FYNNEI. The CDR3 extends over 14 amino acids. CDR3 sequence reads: CASRGTAGNQPQHF. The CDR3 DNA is TGTGCCAGCAGGGGGACAGCCGGCAATCAGCCCCAGCATTTT.

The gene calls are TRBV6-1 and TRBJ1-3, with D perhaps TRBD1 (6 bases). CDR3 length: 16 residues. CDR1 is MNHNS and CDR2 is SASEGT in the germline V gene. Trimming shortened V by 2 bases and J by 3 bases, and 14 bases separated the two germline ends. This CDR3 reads CASSEIGRGNGNTIYF. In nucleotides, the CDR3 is TGTGCCAGCAGTGAAATTGGCAGGGGTAATGGAAACACCATATATTTT.

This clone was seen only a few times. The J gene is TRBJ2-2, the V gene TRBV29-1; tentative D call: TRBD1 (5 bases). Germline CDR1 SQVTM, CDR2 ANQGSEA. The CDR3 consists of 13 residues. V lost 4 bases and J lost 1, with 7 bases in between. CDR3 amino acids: CSVVGENTGELFF. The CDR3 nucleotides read TGCAGCGTTGTAGGGGAGAACACCGGGGAGCTGTTTTTT.

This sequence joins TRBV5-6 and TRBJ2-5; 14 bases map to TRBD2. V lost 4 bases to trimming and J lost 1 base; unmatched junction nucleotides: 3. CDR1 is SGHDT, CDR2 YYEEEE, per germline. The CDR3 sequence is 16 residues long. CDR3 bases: TGTGCCAGCAGCCGGGGACTAGCGGGGGCCCAAGAGACCCAGTACTTC. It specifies CASSRGLAGAQETQYF.

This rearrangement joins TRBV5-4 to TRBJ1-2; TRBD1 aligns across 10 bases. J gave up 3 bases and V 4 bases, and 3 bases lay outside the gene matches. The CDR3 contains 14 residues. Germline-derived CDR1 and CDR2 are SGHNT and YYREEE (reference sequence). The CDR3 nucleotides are TGTGCCAGCAGCAGGACAGGGGGTGACTATGGCTACACCTTC. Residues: CASSRTGGDYGYTF.

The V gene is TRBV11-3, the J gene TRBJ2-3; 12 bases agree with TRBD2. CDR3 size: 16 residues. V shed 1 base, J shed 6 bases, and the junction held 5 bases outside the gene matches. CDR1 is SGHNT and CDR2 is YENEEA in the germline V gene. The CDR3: CASSLGLAGALDTQYF. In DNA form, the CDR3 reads TGTGCCAGCAGCTTAGGACTAGCGGGGGCCTTGGATACGCAGTATTTT.

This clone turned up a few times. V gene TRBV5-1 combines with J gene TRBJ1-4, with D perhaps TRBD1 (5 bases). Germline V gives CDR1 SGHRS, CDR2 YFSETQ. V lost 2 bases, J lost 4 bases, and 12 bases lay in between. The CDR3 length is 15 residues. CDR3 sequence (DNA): TGCGCCAGCAGCTTTCAGGGACTGAGTAATGAAAAACTGTTTTTT. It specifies CASSFQGLSNEKLFF.

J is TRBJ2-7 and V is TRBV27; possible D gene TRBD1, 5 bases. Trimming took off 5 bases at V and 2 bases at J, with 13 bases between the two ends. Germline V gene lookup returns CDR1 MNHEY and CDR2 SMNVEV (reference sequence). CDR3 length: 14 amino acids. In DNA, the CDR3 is TGTGCCAGCAGTCCGCGACAGATCGCCTACGAGCAGTACTTC. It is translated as CASSPRQIAYEQYF.

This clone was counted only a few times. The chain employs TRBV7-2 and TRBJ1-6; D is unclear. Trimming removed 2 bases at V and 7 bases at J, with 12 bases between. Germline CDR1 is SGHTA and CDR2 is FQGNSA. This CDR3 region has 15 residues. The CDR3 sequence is CASSLSGRKNSPLHF. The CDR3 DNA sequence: TGTGCCAGCAGCTTATCCGGCAGGAAAAATTCACCCCTCCACTTT.

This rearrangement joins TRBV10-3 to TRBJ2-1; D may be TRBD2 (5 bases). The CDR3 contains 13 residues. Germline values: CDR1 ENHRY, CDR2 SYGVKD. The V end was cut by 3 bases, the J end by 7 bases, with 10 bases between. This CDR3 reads CAISDPDYNEQFF. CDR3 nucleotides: TGTGCCATCAGTGACCCAGACTATAATGAGCAGTTCTTC.

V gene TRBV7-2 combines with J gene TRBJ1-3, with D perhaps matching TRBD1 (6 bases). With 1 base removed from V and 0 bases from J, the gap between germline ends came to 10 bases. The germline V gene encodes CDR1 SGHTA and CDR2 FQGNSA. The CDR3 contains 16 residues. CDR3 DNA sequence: TGTGCCAGCAGCTTAGTGGCAGGGGACTCTGGAAACACCATATATTTT. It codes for CASSLVAGDSGNTIYF.

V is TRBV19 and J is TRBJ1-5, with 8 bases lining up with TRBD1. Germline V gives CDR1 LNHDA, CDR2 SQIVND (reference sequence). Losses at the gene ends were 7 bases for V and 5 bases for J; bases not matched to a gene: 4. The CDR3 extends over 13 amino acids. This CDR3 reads CASTSTGDQPQHF. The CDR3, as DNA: TGTGCCAGTACCTCGACAGGGGATCAGCCCCAGCATTTT.